These T cell receptor beta chains were read from a single sample in a study of shared clonotypes between healthy human individuals. This table comes from immunoSEQ multiplex PCR, and its TCRdb copy is limited to in-frame clones, with some not included. The top ten hold less than 0.55% of the sample, which has approximately 1.5 million clones, 95% to 99% seen once. The sequencing sample was made of naive CD4+ T cells sorted from blood. The receptors originated from a man under 40 in good health. CDR3s include the opening cysteine and the closing phenylalanine or tryptophan. A D gene is named only where the DNA matches it firmly. Rows give clone size only sometimes, using once, few, many, or a class for an expanded clone.

clone_size | j_call | d_call | v_call | cdr3_nt | cdr3_aa
NA | TRBJ1-2 | NA | TRBV19 | TGTGCCAGTAGTATCTCGGGCTATGGCTACACCTTC | CASSISGYGYTF
NA | TRBJ2-1 | NA | TRBV5-8 | TGTGCCAGCAGCTTGGTATCCGGGACTCACTACAATGAGCAGTTCTTC | CASSLVSGTHYNEQFF
NA | TRBJ2-7 | NA | TRBV5-1 | TGCGCCAGCAGCATGGGGCCCGGGAACGAGCAGTACTTC | CASSMGPGNEQYF
once | TRBJ2-2 | NA | TRBV5-1 | TGCGCCAGCAGCTCGGCGGGTGTCACCGGGGAGCTGTTTTTT | CASSSAGVTGELFF
NA | TRBJ2-1 | TRBD2 | TRBV6-4 | TGTGCCAGCAGTGAGGGACTAGCGGGGAACAATGAGCAGTTCTTC | CASSEGLAGNNEQFF
NA | TRBJ2-1 | TRBD1 | TRBV28 | TGTGCCAGCAGTCTCAGGGGGAATGAGCAGTTCTTC | CASSLRGNEQFF
NA | TRBJ2-7 | NA | TRBV10-3 | TGTGCCATCAGTGAGTCGAAAAGGCTGTCATCGGGGGCCTACGAGCAGTACTTC | CAISESKRLSSGAYEQYF
NA | TRBJ1-5 | NA | TRBV5-5 | TGTGCCAGCAGCTTGACCACAGGGTACGGACATCAGCCCCAGCATTTT | CASSLTTGYGHQPQHF
once | TRBJ2-7 | TRBD1 | TRBV23-1 | TGCGCCAGCAGTCACTACAGGGGACGGTTCGAGCAGTACTTC | CASSHYRGRFEQYF
NA | TRBJ1-2 | NA | TRBV28 | TGTGCCAGCAGTGGTATCTCCGAGGAGATCTATGGCTACACCTTC | CASSGISEEIYGYTF
NA | TRBJ1-1 | NA | TRBV23-1 | TGCGCCAGCAGTCACAGGACAACCCCTATGAACACTGAAGCTTTCTTT | CASSHRTTPMNTEAFF
NA | TRBJ1-1 | NA | TRBV5-3 | TGTGCCAGAAGCTTGGCTATAGGCAGCTTGAACACTGAAGCTTTCTTT | CARSLAIGSLNTEAFF
NA | TRBJ1-2 | NA | TRBV19 | TGTGCCAGTAGTATTGGGAGACAAGTACCCAACTATGGCTACACCTTC | CASSIGRQVPNYGYTF
NA | TRBJ2-1 | TRBD1 | TRBV7-2 | TGTGCCAGCAGCTTAGACAGGGGACACTCCAATGAGCAGTTCTTC | CASSLDRGHSNEQFF
NA | TRBJ1-4 | NA | TRBV14 | TGTGCCAGCAGCCAAGGTCGAGGGCCGGCGAATGAAAAACTGTTTTTT | CASSQGRGPANEKLFF
NA | TRBJ2-3 | NA | TRBV5-1 | TGCGCCAGCAGCTCAGCGGATAACACAGATACGCAGTATTTT | CASSSADNTDTQYF
NA | TRBJ2-2 | NA | TRBV28 | TGTGCCAGCAGCCTCTGGAACGACACCGGGGAGCTGTTTTTT | CASSLWNDTGELFF
NA | TRBJ2-1 | NA | TRBV28 | TGTGCCAGCAGTAAGCCCTACAATGAGCAGTTCTTC | CASSKPYNEQFF
NA | TRBJ1-1 | NA | TRBV14 | TGTGCCAGCAGCCTGAAGGGGAACACTGAAGCTTTCTTT | CASSLKGNTEAFF
NA | TRBJ1-5 | NA | TRBV18 | TGTGCCAGCTCACCTCTGCCTGGAGCGAACAATCAGCCCCAGCATTTT | CASSPLPGANNQPQHF
NA | TRBJ1-1 | NA | TRBV29-1 | TGCAGCGTAATAAATGTTGAAGCTTTCTTT | CSVINVEAFF
NA | TRBJ2-7 | NA | TRBV27 | TGTGCCAGCAGCCAGACAGACCTGCAGGGAGTGGTAGGCGAGCAGTACTTC | CASSQTDLQGVVGEQYF
NA | TRBJ1-1 | TRBD1 | TRBV5-6 | TGTGCCAGCAGCTTACAGGGGTCGGATGAAGCTTTCTTT | CASSLQGSDEAFF
once | TRBJ1-1 | NA | TRBV11-2 | TGTGCCAGCAGCTTAGGGAGGGGGAACACTGAAGCTTTCTTT | CASSLGRGNTEAFF
NA | TRBJ2-2 | TRBD1 | TRBV5-1 | TGCGCCAGCAGCTCTGACAGGGGGGACACCGGGGAGCTGTTTTTT | CASSSDRGDTGELFF
NA | TRBJ2-7 | NA | TRBV28 | TGTGCCAGCAGCCGTTCAAGGGATGACTACGAGCAGTACTTC | CASSRSRDDYEQYF
NA | TRBJ2-2 | NA | TRBV15 | TGTGCCACCAGCAGAGGTCGGACCTTGGGCACCGGGGAGCTGTTTTTT | CATSRGRTLGTGELFF
NA | TRBJ2-7 | TRBD2 | TRBV9 | TGTGCCAGCAGCGTAGCGGGGGGGGGCAGAACCGACGAGCAGTACTTC | CASSVAGGGRTDEQYF
NA | TRBJ2-7 | TRBD2 | TRBV28 | TGTGCCAGCAATCACCTAGCGGAGAAGTACGAGCAGTACTTC | CASNHLAEKYEQYF
NA | TRBJ2-5 | TRBD2 | TRBV27 | TGTGCCAGCAGTTTATCAAGGACTAGCGGGAGGGCCCGCGGGACCCAGTACTTC | CASSLSRTSGRARGTQYF
NA | TRBJ1-5 | NA | TRBV7-8 | TGTGCCAGCAGCCCCCGTCGGGGTCGAAGCAATCAGCCCCAGCATTTT | CASSPRRGRSNQPQHF
NA | TRBJ1-3 | NA | TRBV9 | TGTGCCAGCAGCGTAGACCCTGGAAACACCATATATTTT | CASSVDPGNTIYF
NA | TRBJ2-7 | NA | TRBV28 | TGTGCCAGCAGTTTACGTGAGTTGACTACTGAATACGAGCAGTACTTC | CASSLRELTTEYEQYF
NA | TRBJ2-7 | NA | TRBV11-1 | TGTGCCAGCAGCACCGCCATAAGGGCCGACGAGCAGTACTTC | CASSTAIRADEQYF
once | TRBJ2-3 | TRBD1 | TRBV11-2 | TGTGCCAGCAGCCCCGGACCGGACAGGGGTTGGACAGATACGCAGTATTTT | CASSPGPDRGWTDTQYF
once | TRBJ2-7 | NA | TRBV2 | TGTGCCAGTCGAGGCGGGGTGCCTCCGGTCTACGAGCAGTACTTC | CASRGGVPPVYEQYF
NA | TRBJ2-1 | TRBD2 | TRBV7-6 | TGTGCCAGCAGCTTGCGGGAGTATAATGAGCAGTTCTTC | CASSLREYNEQFF